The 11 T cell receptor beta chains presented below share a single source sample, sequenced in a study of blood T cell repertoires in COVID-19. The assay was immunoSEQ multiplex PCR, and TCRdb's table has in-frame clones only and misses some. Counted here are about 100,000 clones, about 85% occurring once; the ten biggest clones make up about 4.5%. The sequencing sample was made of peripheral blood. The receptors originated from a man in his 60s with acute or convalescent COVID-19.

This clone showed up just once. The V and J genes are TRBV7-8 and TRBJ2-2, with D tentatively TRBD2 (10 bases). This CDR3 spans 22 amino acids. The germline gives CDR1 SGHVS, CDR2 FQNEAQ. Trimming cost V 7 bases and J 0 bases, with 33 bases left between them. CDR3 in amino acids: CASTQGTGPGLAPKANTGELFF. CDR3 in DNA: TGTGCCAGCACCCAGGGGACAGGGCCGGGACTAGCGCCAAAGGCGAACACCGGGGAGCTGTTTTTT.

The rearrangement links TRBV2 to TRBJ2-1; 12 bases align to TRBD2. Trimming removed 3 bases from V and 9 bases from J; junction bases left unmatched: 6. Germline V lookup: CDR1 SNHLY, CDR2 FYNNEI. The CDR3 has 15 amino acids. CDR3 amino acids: CASSDRLAGVAEQFF. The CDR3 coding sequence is TGTGCCAGCAGTGATCGACTAGCGGGAGTGGCTGAGCAGTTCTTC. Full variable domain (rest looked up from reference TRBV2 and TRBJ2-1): EPEVTQTPSHQVTQMGQEVILRCVPISNHLYFYWYRQILGQKVEFLVSFYNNEISEKSEIFDDQFSVERPDGSNFTLKIRSTKLEDSAMYFCASSDRLAGVAEQFFGPGTRLTVL.

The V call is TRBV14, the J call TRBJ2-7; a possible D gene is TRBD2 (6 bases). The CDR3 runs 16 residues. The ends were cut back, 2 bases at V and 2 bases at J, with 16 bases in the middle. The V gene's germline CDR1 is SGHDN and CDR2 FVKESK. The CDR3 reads CASSQRMGGLPYEQYF. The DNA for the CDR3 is TGTGCCAGCAGCCAACGGATGGGGGGACTCCCCTACGAGCAGTACTTC.

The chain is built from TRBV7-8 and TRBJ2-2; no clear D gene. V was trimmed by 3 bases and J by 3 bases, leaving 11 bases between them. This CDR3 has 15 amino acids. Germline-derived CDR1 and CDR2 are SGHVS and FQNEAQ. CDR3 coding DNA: TGTGCCAGCAGCTTCCAGTTCGATTACACCGGGGAGCTGTTTTTT. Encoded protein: CASSFQFDYTGELFF.

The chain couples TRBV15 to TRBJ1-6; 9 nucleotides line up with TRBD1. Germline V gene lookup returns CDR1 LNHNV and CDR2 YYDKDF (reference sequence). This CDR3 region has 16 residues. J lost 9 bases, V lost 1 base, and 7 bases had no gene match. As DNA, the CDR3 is TGTGCCACCAGCAGAGGAGGAACAGGGGGCATTTCACCCCTCCACTTT. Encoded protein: CATSRGGTGGISPLHF. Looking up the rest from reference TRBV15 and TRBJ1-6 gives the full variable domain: DAMVIQNPRYQVTQFGKPVTLSCSQTLNHNVMYWYQQKSSQAPKLLFHYYDKDFNNEADTPDNFQSRRPNTSFCFLDIRSPGLGDTAMYLCATSRGGTGGISPLHFGNGTRLTVT.

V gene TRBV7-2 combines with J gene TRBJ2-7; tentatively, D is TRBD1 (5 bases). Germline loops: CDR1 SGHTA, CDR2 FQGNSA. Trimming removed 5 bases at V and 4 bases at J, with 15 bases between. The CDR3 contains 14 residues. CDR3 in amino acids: CASSPMQGQYEQYF. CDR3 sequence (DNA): TGTGCCAGCAGCCCGATGCAGGGTCAATACGAGCAGTACTTC.

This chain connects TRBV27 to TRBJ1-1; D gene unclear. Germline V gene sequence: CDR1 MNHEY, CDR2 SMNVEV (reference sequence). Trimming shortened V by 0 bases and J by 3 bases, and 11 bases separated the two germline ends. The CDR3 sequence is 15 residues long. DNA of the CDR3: TGTGCCAGCAGTTTATCCCTCGGAGGGCACACTGAAGCTTTCTTT. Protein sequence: CASSLSLGGHTEAFF.

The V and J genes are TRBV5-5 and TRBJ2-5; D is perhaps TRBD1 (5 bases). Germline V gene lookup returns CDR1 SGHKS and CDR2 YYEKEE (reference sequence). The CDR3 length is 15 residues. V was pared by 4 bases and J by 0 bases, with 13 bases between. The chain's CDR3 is CASSNLRQYQETQYF. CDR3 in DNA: TGTGCCAGCAGCAACCTTCGACAGTACCAAGAGACCCAGTACTTC.

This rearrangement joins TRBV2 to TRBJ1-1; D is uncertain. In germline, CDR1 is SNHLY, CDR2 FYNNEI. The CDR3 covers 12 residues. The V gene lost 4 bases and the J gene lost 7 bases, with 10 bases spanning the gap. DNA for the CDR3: TGTGCCAGCAGTGTCTTGGCGGTTGAAGCTTTCTTT. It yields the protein CASSVLAVEAFF.

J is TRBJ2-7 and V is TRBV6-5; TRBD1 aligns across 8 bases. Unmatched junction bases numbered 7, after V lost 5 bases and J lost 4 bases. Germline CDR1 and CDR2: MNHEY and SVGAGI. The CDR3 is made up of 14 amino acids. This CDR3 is CASSPGTGKYEQYF. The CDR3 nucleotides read TGTGCCAGCAGTCCAGGGACAGGAAAATACGAGCAGTACTTC.

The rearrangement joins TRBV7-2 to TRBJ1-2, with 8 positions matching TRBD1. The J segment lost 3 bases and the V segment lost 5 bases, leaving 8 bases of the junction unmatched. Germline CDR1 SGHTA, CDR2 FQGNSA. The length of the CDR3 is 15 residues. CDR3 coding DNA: TGTGCCAGCAGCCCTCGGACAGGGCCTCACTATGGCTACACCTTC. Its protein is CASSPRTGPHYGYTF.